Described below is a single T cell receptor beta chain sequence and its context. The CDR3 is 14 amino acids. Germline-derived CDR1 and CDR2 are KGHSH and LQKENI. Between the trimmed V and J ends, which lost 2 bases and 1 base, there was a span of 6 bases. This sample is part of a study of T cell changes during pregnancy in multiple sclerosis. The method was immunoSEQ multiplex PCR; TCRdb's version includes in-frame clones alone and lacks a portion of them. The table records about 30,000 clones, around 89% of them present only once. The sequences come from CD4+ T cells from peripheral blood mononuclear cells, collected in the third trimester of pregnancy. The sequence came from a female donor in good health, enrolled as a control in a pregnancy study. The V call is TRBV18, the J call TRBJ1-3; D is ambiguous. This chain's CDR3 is CASSPGQSGNTIYF. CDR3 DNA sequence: TGTGCCAGCTCACCAGGCCAGTCTGGAAACACCATATATTTT.